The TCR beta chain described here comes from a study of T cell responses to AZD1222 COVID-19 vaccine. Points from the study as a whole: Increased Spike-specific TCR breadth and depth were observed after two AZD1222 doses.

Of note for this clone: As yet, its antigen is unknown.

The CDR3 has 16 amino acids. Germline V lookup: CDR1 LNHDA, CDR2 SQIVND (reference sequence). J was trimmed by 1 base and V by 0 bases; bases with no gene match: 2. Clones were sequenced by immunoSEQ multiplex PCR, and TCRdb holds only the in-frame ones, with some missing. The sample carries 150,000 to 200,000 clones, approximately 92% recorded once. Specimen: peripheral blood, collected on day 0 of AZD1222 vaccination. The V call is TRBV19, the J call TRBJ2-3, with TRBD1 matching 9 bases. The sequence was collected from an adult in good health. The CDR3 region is CASSIDRTGGTDTQYF. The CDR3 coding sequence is TGTGCCAGTAGTATAGACAGGACAGGGGGCACAGATACGCAGTATTTT.